Listed here is a single T cell receptor beta chain. Sequencing was performed with immunoSEQ multiplex PCR; in TCRdb, only in-frame clones are kept and a portion is missing. The sample lists 20,000 to 25,000 clones, roughly 86% occurring once. The CDR3 consists of 13 residues. CDR1 is MNHEY, CDR2 SVGAGI, per germline. V dropped 4 bases and J dropped 6; count of bases not matched to a gene: 2. The data originate from a study of T cell responses to AZD1222 COVID-19 vaccine. The TCR sequence derives from an adult who received the AZD1222 COVID-19 vaccine. This chain uses TRBV6-5 with TRBJ1-1; TRBD1 matches at 10 bases. The material sequenced was peripheral blood, taken 28 days after the second AZD1222 dose. CDR3 bases: TGTGCCAGCAGTTTCGGACAGGGGGCTGAAGCTTTCTTT. Protein: CASSFGQGAEAFF.